A selection of T cell receptor beta chains follows, all from one sample in a study of PD-L1 blockade in urothelial cancer. Only in-frame clones appear in the TCRdb table, and some are missing; sequencing was by immunoSEQ multiplex PCR. The table has about 74,000 clones, about 90% seen once; the top ten hold 3.5% to 5.5%. The sample consisted of PBMCs, taken around atezolizumab (anti-PD-L1) treatment. The receptors stem from a man aged 65 to 85 with urothelial cancer. The CDR3 runs from the conserved cysteine through the conserved F or W. A D gene is named only where the DNA matches it firmly. Only some rows state a clone size, as once, few, many or a class for expanded clones.

D gene	V gene	clone size	J gene	CDR3 length	CDR3 DNA	CDR3 protein
TRBD1	TRBV6-1	-	TRBJ1-1	16	TGTGCCAGCAGTGACCCCCGGGACAGGGATGGTACTGAAGCTTTCTTT	CASSDPRDRDGTEAFF
-	TRBV9	-	TRBJ1-2	14	TGTGCCAGCAGCGTAGTGGCAGAAGATTATGGCTACACCTTC	CASSVVAEDYGYTF
-	TRBV6-5	-	TRBJ1-2	14	TGTGCCAGCAGTACGCCGGGACAAAACTATGGCTACACCTTC	CASSTPGQNYGYTF
-	TRBV6-1	-	TRBJ2-2	14	TGTGCCAGCAGTACAAAAACGAACACCGGGGAGCTGTTTTTT	CASSTKTNTGELFF
-	TRBV10-3	once	TRBJ1-1	13	TGTGCCACCCCGACAGGTTCGAACACTGAAGCTTTCTTT	CATPTGSNTEAFF
TRBD1	TRBV5-8	once	TRBJ1-1	15	TGTGCCAGCAGCACCCCGACAGGGGGCCACACTGAAGCTTTCTTT	CASSTPTGGHTEAFF
-	TRBV15	-	TRBJ1-4	16	TGTGCCACCAGCAGGCCACAGGAAAGACTTAATGAAAAACTGTTTTTT	CATSRPQERLNEKLFF
-	TRBV5-1	-	TRBJ2-1	14	TGCGCCAGCAGCTTGGATCCAGGGGCTGGTGAGCAGTTCTTC	CASSLDPGAGEQFF
TRBD1	TRBV7-2	-	TRBJ2-1	13	TGTGCCAGCAGCACGGGACAGGGGTATGAGCAGTTCTTC	CASSTGQGYEQFF
TRBD2	TRBV5-1	-	TRBJ2-3	16	TGCGCCAGCAGCTTGGTGCCAGCGGGAGTAACAGATACGCAGTATTTT	CASSLVPAGVTDTQYF
-	TRBV28	-	TRBJ1-3	13	TGTGCCAGCACCCTACAGCTTGGAAACACCATATATTTT	CASTLQLGNTIYF
TRBD1	TRBV29-1	-	TRBJ1-2	12	TGCAGCGGGAAGACAGGGATCTATGGCTACACCTTC	CSGKTGIYGYTF
-	TRBV5-1	-	TRBJ1-1	16	TGCGCCAGCAGCTTAGGCGGGGGCTGGGGAAACACTGAAGCTTTCTTT	CASSLGGGWGNTEAFF
-	TRBV9	-	TRBJ2-5	17	TGTGCCAGCAGCGTAGGTGCCCGCGGGGACAGACAAGAGACCCAGTACTTC	CASSVGARGDRQETQYF
TRBD2	TRBV29-1	once	TRBJ2-1	16	TGCAGCGGAGGGACTAGCCCCGCTGGCTCCTACAATGAGCAGTTCTTC	CSGGTSPAGSYNEQFF
-	TRBV21-1	-	TRBJ1-4	11	TGTGCCATTACCCTCGGGGGAAAACTGTTTTTT	CAITLGGKLFF
-	TRBV11-2	-	TRBJ2-7	15	TGTGCCAGCAGCTTAGCCCTTCCTATCTTCTACGAGCAGTACTTC	CASSLALPIFYEQYF
-	TRBV21-1	-	TRBJ2-7	17	TGTGCCAGCAGCAAAGGAAGCGGGACAGGGGTCTCCTACGAGCAGTACTTC	CASSKGSGTGVSYEQYF
-	TRBV28	-	TRBJ2-7	13	TGTGCCAGCATCCCCACCGGGTTAGGCGAGCAGTACTTC	CASIPTGLGEQYF
TRBD2	TRBV18	-	TRBJ2-7	16	TGTGCCAGCTCACCGGCCGGGACTAGCGCCCTCTACGAGCAGTACTTC	CASSPAGTSALYEQYF
-	TRBV27	-	TRBJ2-1	14	TGTGCCAGCAGTTTTGACCCTAGCTTTAGTGAGCAGTTCTTC	CASSFDPSFSEQFF
TRBD2	TRBV30	once	TRBJ2-1	16	TGTGCCTGGAGTCCCATTAGCGGGAGGGCCAACAATGAGCAGTTCTTC	CAWSPISGRANNEQFF
-	TRBV5-1	-	TRBJ2-6	15	TGCGCCAGCAGCTTGGGCGGGGCCGGGGCCAACGTCCTGACTTTC	CASSLGGAGANVLTF